This TCR beta chain appears in the sequencing data of a study of blood T cell repertoires in COVID-19. Germline CDR1 reads MGHDK; CDR2 reads SYGVNS. Trimming removed 2 bases at V and 7 bases at J, with 15 bases between. This CDR3 is 15 amino acids long. In the original analysis: Reference gene primers were amplified, and this amplification served to estimate nucleated cell counts. Assay: immunoSEQ multiplex PCR; the TCRdb copy retains only in-frame clones and omits some. Clone size and V and J calls were adopted from that table, with D and trimming inferred from the DNA. The profile shows 90,000 to 120,000 clones, 75% to 90% of them singletons.

V gene TRBV25-1 combines with J gene TRBJ2-1, with D maybe TRBD2 (5 bases). The TCR sequence derives from a man aged 60 to 75 with acute or convalescent COVID-19. Sample: peripheral blood. For the CDR3, the DNA is TGTGCCAGCAGTGAACCGCTAGCCCAATGGAATGAGCAGTTCTTC. Encoded protein: CASSEPLAQWNEQFF.